What follows is one T cell receptor beta chain and its context. This record belongs to a study of blood T cells in healthy people across ages. This CDR3 has 15 amino acids. Trimming cost V 5 bases and J 3 bases, with 17 bases left between them. The germline V gene has CDR1 SGHVS and CDR2 FNYEAQ. A second about 6 to 12 cycle PCR used barcoded and J-beta primers. Each CDR3 protein is one row after TCRdb ran MiXCR on the 5' RACE reads. The sample records some 1.5 million distinct CDR3 sequences, roughly 28% being singletons. This receptor was identified in a young woman in good health. The chain links TRBV7-6 to TRBJ2-7; TRBD1 might be the D (6 bases). What was sequenced was blood. CDR3 nucleotide sequence: TGTGCCAGCAGCCCAGCACAGGGTTTGCGCTACGAGCAGTACTTC. Its protein product is CASSPAQGLRYEQYF.